Below, 5 T cell receptor beta chains from the same sample are listed, as sequenced in a study of blood T cell repertoires in COVID-19. Measured with immunoSEQ multiplex PCR; TCRdb has only the in-frame clones, and not every one. The sample records about 300,000 clones, about 87% being singletons. Source material: peripheral blood. These receptors came from a woman in her twenties or thirties who had recovered from COVID-19.

V is TRBV19 and J is TRBJ1-6, with 9 bases lining up with TRBD1. The germline V gene encodes CDR1 LNHDA and CDR2 SQIVND (reference sequence). The CDR3 is 15 amino acids. After removal of 7 bases from V and 6 bases from J, the junction contained 7 bases not matched to a gene. The CDR3 spells CASTPGTGPNSPLHF. Here the CDR3 DNA reads TGTGCCAGTACCCCCGGGACAGGGCCTAATTCACCCCTCCACTTT.

The genes are TRBV7-6 and TRBJ1-1, with D uncertain. V lost 1 base, J lost 0 bases, and 6 bases lay in between. The CDR3 is 14 amino acids. Germline V gene data show CDR1 as SGHVS and CDR2 as FNYEAQ. CDR3 bases: TGTGCCAGCAGCTTAGGACAAGTGAACACTGAAGCTTTCTTT. Its protein is CASSLGQVNTEAFF.

Here the CDR3 reads CAIGSSEFSGELFF. The CDR3 DNA follows: TGTGCCATCGGCTCTAGTGAATTTTCCGGGGAGCTGTTTTTT. The chain employs TRBV10-3 and TRBJ2-2, with D hard to call. V lost 8 bases and J 6 bases, leaving 16 bases between the germline ends. The germline CDR1 and CDR2 sequences are ENHRY and SYGVKD. CDR3 size: 14 residues.

This chain uses TRBV11-2 with TRBJ1-2; 9 bases agree with TRBD1. The CDR3 length is 15 residues. Per the germline V gene, CDR1 is SGHAT and CDR2 is FQNNGV. Trimming cost V 5 bases and J 6 bases; bases outside gene matches: 10. In DNA, the CDR3 is TGTGCCAGCAGCCCCAAGGACAGGGGAGGAAATGGCTACACCTTC. Its protein is CASSPKDRGGNGYTF.

Here the CDR3 DNA reads TGTGCCAGCAGCTTGAACCAAAGAACAGGGATCGACTATGGCTACACCTTC. It is translated as CASSLNQRTGIDYGYTF. The chain has TRBV7-3 and TRBJ1-2, with D possibly matching TRBD1 (6 bases). Germline V gene sequence: CDR1 SGHTA, CDR2 FQGTGA. The CDR3 totals 17 residues. V dropped 3 bases and J dropped 3 bases, with 20 bases sitting between them.